These 30 T cell receptor beta chains originate from one sample sequenced in a study of CD8+ T cells in alopecia areata. Treatment denoted: oral pan-JAK inhibitor, 5-10 mg twice daily. RNA extraction was followed by reverse transcription into cDNA, which acted as the sequencing template. Repertoires were generated with immunoSEQ multiplex PCR, while TCRdb's copy carries only in-frame clones and drops some. The data contain more than 130,000 clones, around 82% of them seen just once; the ten biggest clones take up about 25%. Sequencing used CD8+ T cells sorted from blood, obtained at week 4, from a patient treated with tofacitinib. The receptor set was obtained from a human donor with alopecia areata.

The chain combines TRBV6-5 with TRBJ1-1; weak D call: TRBD1 (5 bases). CDR1 and CDR2 from the germline V gene are MNHEY and SVGAGI. This CDR3 is 13 amino acids long. Trimming took off 6 bases at V and 3 bases at J, with 11 bases between the two ends. CDR3 in amino acids: CASRGLTYTEAFF. CDR3 in DNA: TGTGCCAGCAGGGGACTTACGTACACTGAAGCTTTCTTT.

This clone is a singleton in its sample. The chain uses TRBV4-3 and TRBJ2-1; 9 nucleotides align to TRBD1. Trimming cost V 0 bases and J 4 bases; bases outside gene matches: 13. This CDR3 is 19 amino acids long. Germline CDR1 is LGHNA and CDR2 is YSLEER. The CDR3 DNA reads TGCGCCAGCAGCCAAGATCACCCTCGTCGGGGACAGGGATACAATGAGCAGTTCTTC. Residues: CASSQDHPRRGQGYNEQFF.

The chain combines TRBV6-5 with TRBJ2-1; 8 bases map to TRBD1. This CDR3 is built from 15 residues. The V gene end was trimmed by 6 bases and the J gene end by 6 bases; junction bases not matched to a gene: 10. Germline V gene sequence: CDR1 MNHEY, CDR2 SVGAGI. The CDR3 DNA reads TGTGCCAGCAGCACCGGGACAGGAGGCTCCAATGAGCAGTTCTTC. This codes for CASSTGTGGSNEQFF.

In its sample, this clone was seen a few times. The chain joins TRBV7-2 to TRBJ2-7; D may match TRBD1 or TRBD2 (5 bases each). V lost 3 bases and J 8 bases, leaving 23 bases between the germline ends. Germline V gives CDR1 SGHTA, CDR2 FQGNSA. CDR3 length: 16 amino acids. Here the CDR3 reads CASSFGLGRDQGQQYF. For the CDR3, the DNA is TGTGCCAGCAGCTTCGGTTTAGGCCGGGACCAGGGCCAGCAGTACTTC.

V and J are TRBV9 and TRBJ2-7; 13 bases map to TRBD2. V shed 3 bases and J 5 bases; nucleotides not matched to a gene: 5. Germline V gives CDR1 SGDLS, CDR2 YYNGEE. The CDR3 covers 15 residues. CDR3 loop: CASSAGLAGVDEQYF. The CDR3 nucleotides are TGTGCCAGCAGCGCCGGACTAGCGGGGGTCGACGAGCAGTACTTC.

This sequence joins TRBV2 and TRBJ2-6; 7 bases line up with TRBD1. Germline V lookup: CDR1 SNHLY, CDR2 FYNNEI. The CDR3 covers 16 residues. V dropped 5 bases and J dropped 2; count of bases not matched to a gene: 6. The CDR3 DNA reads TGTGCCAGCAGTCACGACAGGGAAGCTGGGGCCAACGTCCTGACTTTC. As protein: CASSHDREAGANVLTF.

The chain carries TRBV7-9 and TRBJ2-3; TRBD2 matches at 11 bases. Looked up from germline, CDR1 is SEHNR and CDR2 is FQNEAQ (reference sequence). The V and J ends lost 5 bases and 2 bases, in that order; junction bases with no gene match: 6. There are 16 residues in the CDR3. The CDR3 sequence: CASSTLAGGLTDTQYF. Written as DNA, the CDR3 is TGTGCCAGCAGCACGCTAGCGGGGGGCCTCACAGATACGCAGTATTTT.

This clone occurred a few times. The rearrangement joins TRBV27 to TRBJ1-1; D not resolved. CDR1 is MNHEY and CDR2 is SMNVEV in the germline V gene (reference sequence). Trimming removed 2 bases from V and 0 bases from J, with 4 bases in between. This CDR3 spans 13 amino acids. DNA of the CDR3: TGTGCCAGCAGTTTAGAAGTGAACACTGAAGCTTTCTTT. It encodes CASSLEVNTEAFF.

The gene calls are TRBV7-9 and TRBJ2-2; no clear D gene. The CDR3 has 14 amino acids. With 6 bases removed from V and 3 bases from J, the gap between germline ends came to 11 bases. Per germline, CDR1 SEHNR and CDR2 FQNEAQ (reference sequence). The CDR3 sequence is CASSTGPYTGELFF. CDR3 DNA sequence: TGTGCCAGCAGTACCGGGCCTTACACCGGGGAGCTGTTTTTT.

The chain recombines TRBV7-9 with TRBJ2-3; TRBD2 aligns across 11 bases. Germline V gene data show CDR1 as SEHNR and CDR2 as FQNEAQ (reference sequence). V dropped 5 bases and J dropped 11; count of bases not matched to a gene: 12. This CDR3 is 15 amino acids long. The CDR3 sequence is CASSTEGTSGYWQYF. CDR3 bases: TGTGCCAGCAGCACTGAGGGGACTAGCGGTTATTGGCAGTATTTT.

The chain links TRBV13 to TRBJ2-7, with 7 nucleotides matching TRBD1. Germline CDR1 reads PRHDT; CDR2 reads FYEKMQ (reference sequence). The V and J ends lost 5 bases and 5 bases, in that order; junction bases with no gene match: 15. CDR3 length: 16 residues. DNA for the CDR3: TGTGCCAGCAGCCCTAGTCCCGGGACAGACGCGGACGAGCAGTACTTC. As protein: CASSPSPGTDADEQYF.

The chain is built from TRBV19 and TRBJ2-1; D is possibly TRBD2 (5 bases). Trimming removed 3 bases from V and 3 bases from J, with 12 bases in between. The CDR3 contains 15 residues. Germline CDR1 LNHDA, CDR2 SQIVND (reference sequence). CDR3 region: CASSMSQRNYNEQFF. The CDR3 DNA sequence: TGTGCCAGTAGTATGAGCCAGCGGAACTACAATGAGCAGTTCTTC.

The chain has TRBV7-9 and TRBJ2-1, with D uncertain. The V end was cut by 5 bases, the J end by 1 base, with 6 bases between. This CDR3 region has 13 residues. Germline CDR1 and CDR2: SEHNR and FQNEAQ (reference sequence). The chain's CDR3 is CASSIKSYNEQFF. The DNA for the CDR3 is TGTGCCAGCAGCATCAAATCCTACAATGAGCAGTTCTTC.

V usage is TRBV7-8 and J usage is TRBJ2-2; no reliable D call. Germline values: CDR1 SGHVS, CDR2 FQNEAQ. Between the trimmed V and J ends, which lost 3 bases and 2 bases, there was a span of 16 bases. The CDR3 sequence is 17 residues long. In DNA form, the CDR3 reads TGTGCCAGCAGCTTCCCAGGCGTACTGTTTAACACCGGGGAGCTGTTTTTT. This translates into CASSFPGVLFNTGELFF.

The rearrangement joins TRBV7-6 to TRBJ2-7; 8 bases match TRBD2. Germline V gives CDR1 SGHVS, CDR2 FNYEAQ. CDR3 length: 15 residues. Unmatched junction bases numbered 10, after V lost 5 bases and J lost 4 bases. The CDR3 sequence: CASSLREGTLYEQYF. The CDR3 DNA reads as TGTGCCAGCAGCCTTCGGGAGGGCACTCTTTACGAGCAGTACTTC.

The chain is built from TRBV5-1 and TRBJ1-5; D unresolved. This CDR3 contains 17 residues. CDR1 is SGHRS and CDR2 is YFSETQ in the germline V gene. Trimming pared 4 bases from V and 6 bases from J, leaving 23 bases between. The CDR3 region has the DNA TGCGCCAGCAGCCCCTCCCTCGACATGAACGGGCGTCAGCCCCAGCATTTT. Its protein is CASSPSLDMNGRQPQHF. The full variable domain, completed using reference TRBV5-1 and TRBJ1-5, is KAGVTQTPRYLIKTRGQQVTLSCSPISGHRSVSWYQQTPGQGLQFLFEYFSETQRNKGNFPGRFSGRQFSNSRSEMNVSTLELGDSALYLCASSPSLDMNGRQPQHFGDGTRLSIL.

Remarks on this clone: The same CDR3 arises from other DNA sequences in this sample as well. The chain carries TRBV7-9 and TRBJ2-6; D remains ambiguous. The germline V and J ends were trimmed by 5 bases and 0 bases, with 11 bases remaining between them. Germline lookup yields CDR1 SEHNR and CDR2 FQNEAQ (reference sequence). CDR3 length: 16 amino acids. CDR3 nucleotide sequence: TGTGCCAGCAGCCTAGGCGCTCCCTCTGGGGCCAACGTCCTGACTTTC. Residues: CASSLGAPSGANVLTF.

This clone was picked up one time. The rearrangement joins TRBV7-2 to TRBJ1-2; no clear D gene. Trimming took 0 bases from V and 4 from J, leaving 9 bases between them. CDR3 length: 14 residues. The germline V gene has CDR1 SGHTA and CDR2 FQGNSA. CDR3 nucleotides: TGTGCCAGCAGCTTAGCAGGGTTTGGCTATGGCTACACCTTC. Translation gives CASSLAGFGYGYTF.

The CDR3 sequence: CSVELAGGQETQYF. The CDR3 DNA reads as TGCAGCGTGGAACTAGCGGGGGGACAAGAGACCCAGTACTTC. J is TRBJ2-5 and V is TRBV29-1; 12 positions match TRBD2. CDR3 length equals 14 residues. CDR1 and CDR2 (germline): SQVTM, ANQGSEA. The ends lost 6 bases at V and 2 bases at J; junction bases unmatched: 4.

This chain joins TRBV21-1 and TRBJ2-7; the listed D gene, TRBD1, was not tested against the DNA. TRBV21-1 constitutes a pseudogene. This CDR3 is 15 amino acids long. The CDR3 loop reads CASPLGRQKTYEQYF. Written as DNA, the CDR3 is TGTGCCAGCCCTCTGGGCCGTCAGAAAACCTACGAGCAGTACTTC.

This chain joins TRBV2 and TRBJ2-1; TRBD2 matches 8 bases. The CDR3 spans 16 residues. Germline CDR1 is SNHLY and CDR2 is FYNNEI. The junction had 9 bases not matched to a gene; V was cut back by 4 bases and J by 4 bases. CDR3 coding DNA: TGTGCCAGCAGTGGCTCGAGCGGGGGCCTTTACAATGAGCAGTTCTTC. This sequence encodes CASSGSSGGLYNEQFF.

This chain links TRBV27 with TRBJ2-7; maybe TRBD2 (6 bases). V was clipped by 2 bases and J by 5 bases, with 16 bases between them. This CDR3 has 15 amino acids. The germline V gene encodes CDR1 MNHEY and CDR2 SMNVEV (reference sequence). The CDR3 region is CASSLTAPRGNEQYF. The CDR3 DNA sequence: TGTGCCAGCAGTTTAACGGCCCCCCGGGGGAACGAGCAGTACTTC.

As concerns this clone: This same CDR3 is encoded by further DNA sequences in the sample. V is TRBV5-1 and J is TRBJ2-1; D uncertain. CDR1 is SGHRS, CDR2 YFSETQ, per germline. The CDR3 sequence is 12 residues long. V gave up 4 bases and J gave up 7 bases, with 9 bases separating them. CDR3 protein: CASSLGGNEQFF. CDR3 DNA: TGCGCCAGCAGCCTTGGTGGGAATGAGCAGTTCTTC. The variable domain in full, with the rest retrieved from reference TRBV5-1 and TRBJ2-1, is KAGVTQTPRYLIKTRGQQVTLSCSPISGHRSVSWYQQTPGQGLQFLFEYFSETQRNKGNFPGRFSGRQFSNSRSEMNVSTLELGDSALYLCASSLGGNEQFFGPGTRLTVL.

This rearrangement joins TRBV7-2 to TRBJ2-3; D may be TRBD2 (6 bases). The CDR3 is 15 amino acids. Trimming left V 4 bases short and J 4 bases short, with 15 bases between. CDR1 SGHTA and CDR2 FQGNSA come from the germline V gene. This chain's CDR3 is CASSSPGGIPDTQYF. In DNA form, the CDR3 reads TGTGCCAGCAGCTCCCCCGGGGGTATCCCAGATACGCAGTATTTT.

The genes are TRBV7-2 and TRBJ1-1; D possibly corresponds to TRBD1 (5 bases). V was cut by 5 bases and J by 5 bases, with 12 bases left in between. The CDR3 loop spans 13 amino acids. Germline CDR1 SGHTA, CDR2 FQGNSA. The CDR3 loop is CASSRGRGTEAFF. The CDR3 DNA reads TGTGCCAGCAGCCGTGGGAGGGGTACTGAAGCTTTCTTT. Filled out from reference TRBV7-2 and TRBJ1-1, the complete variable domain reads GAGVSQSPSNKVTEKGKDVELRCDPISGHTALYWYRQSLGQGLEFLIYFQGNSAPDKSGLPSDRFSAERTGGSVSTLTIQRTQQEDSAVYLCASSRGRGTEAFFGQGTRLTVV.

The rearrangement uses TRBV11-2 and TRBJ2-7; 9 nucleotides line up with TRBD1. The length of the CDR3 is 14 residues. Germline CDR1 SGHAT, CDR2 FQNNGV. Trimming removed 5 bases from V and 4 bases from J; junction bases left unmatched: 6. The CDR3 region has the DNA TGTGCCAGCAGCATCCGGGACAGGGCTTACGAGCAGTACTTC. Amino acid sequence: CASSIRDRAYEQYF.

The V and J genes are TRBV4-1 and TRBJ2-3; 11 nucleotides agree with TRBD2. The CDR3 covers 20 residues. V trimming: 0 bases; J trimming: 2 bases; junction bases outside the gene matches: 13. Per the germline V gene, CDR1 is MGHRA and CDR2 is YSYEKL. The CDR3 loop is CASSQDPRPSGGSSTDTQYF. The CDR3 nucleotides are TGCGCCAGCAGCCAAGATCCCAGACCTAGCGGGGGGTCCTCCACAGATACGCAGTATTTT.

The chain uses TRBV9 and TRBJ1-6, with D hard to call. The CDR3 runs to 14 residues. Deletions cut 0 bases from V and 9 bases from J, with 10 bases between. The germline V gene has CDR1 SGDLS and CDR2 YYNGEE. CDR3 residues: CASSVGRGASPLHF. The CDR3 DNA is TGTGCCAGCAGCGTAGGTCGAGGCGCTTCACCCCTCCACTTT.

This clone occurred once. The chain links TRBV27 to TRBJ1-5; no definite D call. The V end was cut by 0 bases, the J end by 1 base, with 10 bases between. This CDR3 spans 16 amino acids. In germline, CDR1 is MNHEY, CDR2 SMNVEV (reference sequence). In nucleotides, the CDR3 is TGTGCCAGCAGTTTATCATTTCGGGGAAGCAATCAGCCCCAGCATTTT. Translation gives CASSLSFRGSNQPQHF.

The chain carries TRBV2 and TRBJ1-1; tentatively, D is TRBD1 (5 bases). Germline CDR1 reads SNHLY; CDR2 reads FYNNEI. The CDR3 runs to 14 residues. Trimming pared 6 bases from V and 4 bases from J, leaving 15 bases between. The CDR3 DNA follows: TGTGCCAGCAGGAAGGCAGGGAGGGTCACTGAAGCTTTCTTT. Residues: CASRKAGRVTEAFF.